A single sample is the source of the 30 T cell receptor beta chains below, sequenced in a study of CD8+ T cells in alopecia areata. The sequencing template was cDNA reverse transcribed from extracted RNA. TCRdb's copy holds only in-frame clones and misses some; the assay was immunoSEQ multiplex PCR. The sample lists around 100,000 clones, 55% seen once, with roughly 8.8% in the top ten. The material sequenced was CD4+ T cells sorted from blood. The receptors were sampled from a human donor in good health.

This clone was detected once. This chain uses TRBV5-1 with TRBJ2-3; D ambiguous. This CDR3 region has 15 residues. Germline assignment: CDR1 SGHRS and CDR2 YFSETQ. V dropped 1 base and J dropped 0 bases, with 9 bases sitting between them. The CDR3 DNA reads TGCGCCAGCAGCTTGTCTCAGACTAGCACAGATACGCAGTATTTT. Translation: CASSLSQTSTDTQYF.

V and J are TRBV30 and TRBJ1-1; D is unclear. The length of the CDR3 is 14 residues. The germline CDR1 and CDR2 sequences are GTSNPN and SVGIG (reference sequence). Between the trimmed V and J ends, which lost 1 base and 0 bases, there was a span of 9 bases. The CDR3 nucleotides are TGTGCCTGGAGTGAAGGACGGATGAACACTGAAGCTTTCTTT. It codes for CAWSEGRMNTEAFF.

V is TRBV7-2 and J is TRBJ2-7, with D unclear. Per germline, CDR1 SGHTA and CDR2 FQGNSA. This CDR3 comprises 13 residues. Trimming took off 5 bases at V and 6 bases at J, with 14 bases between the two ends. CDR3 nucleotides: TGTGCCAGCAGCACGAGACACTGGGGCGAGCAGTACTTC. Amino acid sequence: CASSTRHWGEQYF.

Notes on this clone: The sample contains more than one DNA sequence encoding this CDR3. The CDR3 here is CASSLTGGTEAFF. The CDR3 DNA follows: TGTGCCAGCAGCTTAACAGGGGGCACTGAAGCTTTCTTT. The genes are TRBV7-3 and TRBJ1-1; the D gene is possibly TRBD1 (6 bases). The CDR3 loop spans 13 amino acids. Germline assignment: CDR1 SGHTA and CDR2 FQGTGA. Trimming took 0 bases from V and 4 from J, leaving 6 bases between them.

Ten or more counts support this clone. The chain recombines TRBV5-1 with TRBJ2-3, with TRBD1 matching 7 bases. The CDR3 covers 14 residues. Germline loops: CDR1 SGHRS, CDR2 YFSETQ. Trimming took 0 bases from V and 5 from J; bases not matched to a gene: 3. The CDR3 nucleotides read TGCGCCAGCAGCTTGGCCACAGGGGAAGATACGCAGTATTTT. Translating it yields CASSLATGEDTQYF.

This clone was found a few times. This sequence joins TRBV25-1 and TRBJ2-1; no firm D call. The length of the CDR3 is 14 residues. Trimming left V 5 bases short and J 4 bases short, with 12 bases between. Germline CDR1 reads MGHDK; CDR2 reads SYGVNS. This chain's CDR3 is CASSLTNRYNEQFF. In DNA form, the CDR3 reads TGTGCCAGCAGTCTCACCAACAGATACAATGAGCAGTTCTTC.

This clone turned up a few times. The CDR3 loop reads CASSSASRGNEQFF. The CDR3 DNA follows: TGTGCCAGCAGTTCAGCATCCCGCGGGAATGAGCAGTTCTTC. The chain uses TRBV5-4 and TRBJ2-1; weak D call: TRBD2 (5 bases). Germline assignment: CDR1 SGHNT and CDR2 YYREEE (reference sequence). This CDR3 is built from 14 residues. Between the trimmed V and J ends, which lost 5 bases and 7 bases, there was a span of 16 bases.

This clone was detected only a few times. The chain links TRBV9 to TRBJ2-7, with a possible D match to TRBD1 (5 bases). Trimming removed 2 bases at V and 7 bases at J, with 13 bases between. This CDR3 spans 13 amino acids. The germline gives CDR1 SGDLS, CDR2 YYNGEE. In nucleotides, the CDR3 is TGTGCCAGCAGCGTTGGACCAAAGGGGGAGCAGTACTTC. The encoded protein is CASSVGPKGEQYF.

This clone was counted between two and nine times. CDR3 DNA sequence: TGTGCCAGTGGGCCTTCTAACTATAATTCACCCCTCCACTTT. Its protein product is CASGPSNYNSPLHF. The genes are TRBV2 and TRBJ1-6; D remains unclear. The CDR3 extends over 14 amino acids. The V end was cut by 9 bases, the J end by 3 bases, with 12 bases between. Germline V CDR1 and CDR2: SNHLY, FYNNEI.

The CDR3 reads CAWTRGTGVYNEQFF. The CDR3 bases are TGTGCCTGGACCCGAGGGACAGGGGTCTACAATGAGCAGTTCTTC. The chain links TRBV30 to TRBJ2-1; the match to TRBD1 covers 10 bases. The CDR3 consists of 15 residues. The ends lost 4 bases at V and 3 bases at J; junction bases unmatched: 6. Per germline, CDR1 GTSNPN and CDR2 SVGIG (reference sequence). The complete variable domain, with remaining parts taken from reference TRBV30 and TRBJ2-1, reads SQTIHQWPATLVQPVGSPLSLECTVEGTSNPNLYWYRQAAGRGLQLLFYSVGIGQISSEVPQNLSASRPQDRQFILSSKKLLLSDSGFYLCAWTRGTGVYNEQFFGPGTRLTVL.

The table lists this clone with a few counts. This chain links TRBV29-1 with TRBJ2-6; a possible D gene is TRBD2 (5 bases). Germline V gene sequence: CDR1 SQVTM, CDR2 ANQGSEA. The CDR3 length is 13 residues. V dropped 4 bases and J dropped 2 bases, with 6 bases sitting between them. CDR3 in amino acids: CSVGGTGANVLTF. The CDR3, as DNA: TGCAGCGTTGGAGGGACTGGGGCCAACGTCCTGACTTTC. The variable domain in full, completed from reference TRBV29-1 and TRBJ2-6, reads SAVISQKPSRDICQRGTSLTIQCQVDSQVTMMFWYRQQPGQSLTLIATANQGSEATYESGFVIDKFPISRPNLTFSTLTVSNMSPEDSSIYLCSVGGTGANVLTFGAGSRLTVL.

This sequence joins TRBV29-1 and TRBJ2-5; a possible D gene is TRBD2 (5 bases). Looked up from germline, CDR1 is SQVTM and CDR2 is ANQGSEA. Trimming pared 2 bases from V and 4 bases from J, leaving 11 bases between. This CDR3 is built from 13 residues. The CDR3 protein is CSVERAGLETQYF. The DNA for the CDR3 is TGCAGCGTTGAAAGGGCCGGACTAGAGACCCAGTACTTC. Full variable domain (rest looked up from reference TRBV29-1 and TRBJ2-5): SAVISQKPSRDICQRGTSLTIQCQVDSQVTMMFWYRQQPGQSLTLIATANQGSEATYESGFVIDKFPISRPNLTFSTLTVSNMSPEDSSIYLCSVERAGLETQYFGPGTRLLVL.

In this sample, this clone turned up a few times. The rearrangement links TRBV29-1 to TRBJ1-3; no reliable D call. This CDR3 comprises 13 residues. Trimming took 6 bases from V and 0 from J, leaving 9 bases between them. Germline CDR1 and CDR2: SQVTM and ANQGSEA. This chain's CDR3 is CSVMIFSGNTIYF. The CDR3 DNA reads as TGCAGCGTCATGATCTTCTCTGGAAACACCATATATTTT.

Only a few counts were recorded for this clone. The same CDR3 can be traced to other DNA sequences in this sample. CDR3 nucleotide sequence: TGCAGCGTTGTCGGGGGATCCTACGAGCAGTACTTC. Translated, it gives CSVVGGSYEQYF. The J gene is TRBJ2-7, the V gene TRBV29-1, with a tentative D call TRBD2 (6 bases). The CDR3 has 12 residues. Trimming took off 4 bases at V and 1 base at J, with 8 bases between the two ends. Germline values: CDR1 SQVTM, CDR2 ANQGSEA.

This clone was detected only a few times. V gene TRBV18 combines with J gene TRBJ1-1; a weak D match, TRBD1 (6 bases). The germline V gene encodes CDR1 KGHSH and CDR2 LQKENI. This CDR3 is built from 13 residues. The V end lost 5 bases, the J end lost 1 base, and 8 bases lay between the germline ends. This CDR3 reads CASSSTGNTEAFF. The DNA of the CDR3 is TGTGCCAGCTCATCGACAGGGAACACTGAAGCTTTCTTT.

DNA of the CDR3: TGTGCCAGCAGCTTATCCCGACAGGGGGAGCAGTTCTTC. Its translation is CASSLSRQGEQFF. This chain links TRBV7-2 with TRBJ2-1; 8 bases are a match to TRBD1. V dropped 2 bases and J dropped 10; count of bases not matched to a gene: 4. In germline, CDR1 is SGHTA, CDR2 FQGNSA. This CDR3 region has 13 residues.

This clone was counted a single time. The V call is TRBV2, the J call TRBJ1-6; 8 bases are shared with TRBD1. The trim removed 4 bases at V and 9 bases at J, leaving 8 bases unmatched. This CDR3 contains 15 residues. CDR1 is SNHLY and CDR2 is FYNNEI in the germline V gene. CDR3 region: CASSATGQVLSPLHF. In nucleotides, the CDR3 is TGTGCCAGCAGTGCAACGGGACAGGTCCTTTCACCCCTCCACTTT.

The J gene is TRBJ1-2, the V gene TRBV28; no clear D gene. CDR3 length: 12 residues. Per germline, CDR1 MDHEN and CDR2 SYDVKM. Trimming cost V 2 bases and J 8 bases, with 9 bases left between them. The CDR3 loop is CASSLEFRGYTF. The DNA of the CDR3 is TGTGCCAGCAGTTTAGAATTCCGGGGCTACACCTTC.

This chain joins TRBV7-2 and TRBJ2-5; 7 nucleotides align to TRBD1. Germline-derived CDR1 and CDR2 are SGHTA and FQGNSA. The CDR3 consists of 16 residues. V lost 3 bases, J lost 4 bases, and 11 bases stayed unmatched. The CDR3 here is CASSLVQTGIGETQYF. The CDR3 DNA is TGTGCCAGCAGCTTGGTGCAGACAGGGATAGGAGAGACCCAGTACTTC.

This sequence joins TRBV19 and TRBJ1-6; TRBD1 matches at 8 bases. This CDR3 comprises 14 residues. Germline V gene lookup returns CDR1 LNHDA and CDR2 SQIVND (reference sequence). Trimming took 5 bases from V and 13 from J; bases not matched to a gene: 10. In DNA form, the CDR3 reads TGTGCCAGTAGTCCGGGGCAGGGGGCTGGGCCCCTCCACTTT. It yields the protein CASSPGQGAGPLHF.

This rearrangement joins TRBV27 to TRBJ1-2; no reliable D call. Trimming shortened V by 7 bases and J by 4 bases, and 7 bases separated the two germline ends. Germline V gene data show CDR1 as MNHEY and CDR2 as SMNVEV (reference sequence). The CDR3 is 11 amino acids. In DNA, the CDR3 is TGTGCCAGCATAGGGCGCTATGGCTACACCTTC. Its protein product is CASIGRYGYTF.

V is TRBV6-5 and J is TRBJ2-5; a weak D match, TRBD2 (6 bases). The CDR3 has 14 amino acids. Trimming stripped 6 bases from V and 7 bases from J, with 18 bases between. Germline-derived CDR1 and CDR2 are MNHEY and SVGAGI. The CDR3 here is CASREGPAPGTQYF. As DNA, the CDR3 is TGTGCCAGCAGGGAGGGACCTGCCCCGGGGACCCAGTACTTC.

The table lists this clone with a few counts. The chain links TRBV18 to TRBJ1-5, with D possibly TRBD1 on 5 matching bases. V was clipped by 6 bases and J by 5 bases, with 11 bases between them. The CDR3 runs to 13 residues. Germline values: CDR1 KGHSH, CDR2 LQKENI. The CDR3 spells CASSGGEDQPQHF. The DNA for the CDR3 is TGTGCCAGCTCGGGGGGAGAGGATCAGCCCCAGCATTTT.

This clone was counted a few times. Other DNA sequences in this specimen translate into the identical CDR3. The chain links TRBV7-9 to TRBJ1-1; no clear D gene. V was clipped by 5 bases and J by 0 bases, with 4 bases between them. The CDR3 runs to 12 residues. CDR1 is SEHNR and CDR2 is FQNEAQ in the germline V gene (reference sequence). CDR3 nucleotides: TGTGCCAGCAGCCTTATGAACACTGAAGCTTTCTTT. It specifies CASSLMNTEAFF.

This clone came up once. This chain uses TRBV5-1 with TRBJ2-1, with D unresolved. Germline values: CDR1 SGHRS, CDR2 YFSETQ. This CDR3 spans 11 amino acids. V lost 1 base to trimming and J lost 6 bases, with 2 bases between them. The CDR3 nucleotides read TGCGCCAGCAGCTTGTTCAATGAGCAGTTCTTC. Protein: CASSLFNEQFF.

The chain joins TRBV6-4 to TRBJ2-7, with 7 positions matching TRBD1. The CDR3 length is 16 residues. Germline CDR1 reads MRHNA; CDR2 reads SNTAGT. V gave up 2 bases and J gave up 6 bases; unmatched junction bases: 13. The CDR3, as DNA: TGTGCCAGCAGTGACCGCCGCACGGGACAGCCGGCCGAGCAGTACTTC. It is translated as CASSDRRTGQPAEQYF.

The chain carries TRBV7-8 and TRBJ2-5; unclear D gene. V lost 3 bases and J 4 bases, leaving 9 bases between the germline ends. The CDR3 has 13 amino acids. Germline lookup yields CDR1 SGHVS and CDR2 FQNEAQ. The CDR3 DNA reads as TGTGCCAGCAGCTTGCGCCGTGGAGAGACCCAGTACTTC. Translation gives CASSLRRGETQYF.

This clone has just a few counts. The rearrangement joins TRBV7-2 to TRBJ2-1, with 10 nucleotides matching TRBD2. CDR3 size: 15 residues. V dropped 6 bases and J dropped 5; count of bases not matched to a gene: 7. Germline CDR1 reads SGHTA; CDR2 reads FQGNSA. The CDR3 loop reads CASRAQAGGNNEQFF. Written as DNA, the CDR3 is TGTGCCAGCAGAGCGCAAGCGGGGGGGAACAATGAGCAGTTCTTC.

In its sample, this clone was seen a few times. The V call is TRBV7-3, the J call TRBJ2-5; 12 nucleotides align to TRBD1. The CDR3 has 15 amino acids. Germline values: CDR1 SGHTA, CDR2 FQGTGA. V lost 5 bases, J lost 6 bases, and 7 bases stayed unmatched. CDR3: CASSAGTGGSQTQYF. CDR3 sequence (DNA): TGTGCCAGCAGCGCCGGGACAGGGGGCAGCCAGACCCAGTACTTC.

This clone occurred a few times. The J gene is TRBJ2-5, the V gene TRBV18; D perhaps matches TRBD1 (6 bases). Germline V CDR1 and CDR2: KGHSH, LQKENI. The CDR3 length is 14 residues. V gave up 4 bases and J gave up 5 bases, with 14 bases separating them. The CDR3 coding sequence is TGTGCCAGCTCACGACCGGACAGAGGGGAGACCCAGTACTTC. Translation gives CASSRPDRGETQYF.